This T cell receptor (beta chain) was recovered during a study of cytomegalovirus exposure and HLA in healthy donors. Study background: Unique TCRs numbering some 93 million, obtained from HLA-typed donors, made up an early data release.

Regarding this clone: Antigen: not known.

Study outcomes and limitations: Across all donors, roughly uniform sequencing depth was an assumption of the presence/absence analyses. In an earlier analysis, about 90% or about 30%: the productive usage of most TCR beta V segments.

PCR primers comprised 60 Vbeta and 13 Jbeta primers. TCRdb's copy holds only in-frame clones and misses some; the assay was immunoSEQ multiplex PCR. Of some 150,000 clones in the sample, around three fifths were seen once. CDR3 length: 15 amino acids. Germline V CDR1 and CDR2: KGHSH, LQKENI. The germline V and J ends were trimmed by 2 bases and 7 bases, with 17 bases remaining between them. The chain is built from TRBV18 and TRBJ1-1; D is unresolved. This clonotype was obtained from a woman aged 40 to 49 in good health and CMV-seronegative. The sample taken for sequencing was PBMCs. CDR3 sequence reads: CASSPDVKTEGEAFF. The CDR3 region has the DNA TGTGCCAGCTCACCAGATGTGAAGACGGAGGGTGAAGCTTTCTTT.